Listed below are T cell receptor beta chains from one sample, sequenced in a study of a mutant IDH1 vaccine in newly diagnosed glioma. No antigen has been identified for these receptors. TCRdb keeps only in-frame clones here, not all; method: immunoSEQ multiplex PCR. The table lists some 50,000 clones, approximately 88% of them singletons. The starting material was PBMCs, obtained from a glioma patient whose treatment included an IDH1 peptide vaccine. These receptor sequences come from a woman aged 30 to 39 with glioma. Some clones in this sample may be carry-over from other donors' samples. The CDR3 runs from the conserved cysteine through the conserved F or W. Fields, in order: D gene, V gene, J gene, clone size, CDR3 DNA, CDR3 protein. The D gene is left open where the match is weak. Size tells how often a clone was seen (once, few, many) or the class of an expanded clone, and some rows leave it out.

>.|TRBV19|TRBJ2-5|.
TGTGCCAGTAGTATAGTGAGGGGGGAGACCCAGTACTTC
CASSIVRGETQYF
>TRBD1|TRBV15|TRBJ2-7|.
TGTGCCACCAGCAGAGAGGCAAGGGACAGCCATGCCTACGAGCAGTACTTC
CATSREARDSHAYEQYF
>.|TRBV19|TRBJ1-5|.
TGTGCCAGTAGTCTTTTAGGACAGATGCGGCATCAGCCCCAGCATTTT
CASSLLGQMRHQPQHF
>TRBD1|TRBV29-1|TRBJ2-7|.
TGCAGCGTTGGGGGGACAGGGGGAATGAACGAGCAGTACTTC
CSVGGTGGMNEQYF
>TRBD1|TRBV4-1|TRBJ2-5|.
TGCGCCAGCAGCCAACTACAGGGGCTCGGTCAAGAGACCCAGTACTTC
CASSQLQGLGQETQYF
>.|TRBV4-1|TRBJ2-7|few
TGCGCCAGCAGCCTCCGACTCCTCGAGGACGAGCAGTACTTC
CASSLRLLEDEQYF
>.|TRBV27|TRBJ2-7|.
TGTGCCAGCAGTTTTCGGGGAGATTACGAGCAGTACTTC
CASSFRGDYEQYF
>.|TRBV5-6|TRBJ2-7|.
TGTGCCAGCAGCTTCGGTGCAGGGAAGACCTACGAGCAGTACTTC
CASSFGAGKTYEQYF
>TRBD1|TRBV11-2|TRBJ1-3|.
TGTGCCAGCAGCTTGGACAGGGGCTCTGGAAACACCATATATTTT
CASSLDRGSGNTIYF
>TRBD2|TRBV15|TRBJ2-4|.
TGTGCCACCAGCAGAGTGGTAGCGGGAGGGAACATAGCCAAAAACATTCAGTACTTC
CATSRVVAGGNIAKNIQYF
>TRBD2|TRBV4-1|TRBJ2-1|.
TGCGCCAGTAGCGGGCTGGACCGCAATGAGCAGTTCTTC
CASSGLDRNEQFF
>.|TRBV19|TRBJ1-5|.
TGTGCCACCAAAACCGATACAGGCTATAATCAGCCCCAGCATTTT
CATKTDTGYNQPQHF
>.|TRBV2|TRBJ1-1|once
TGTGCCAGCTATCCCGAGGGGGTACAGGCCTACATGAACACTGAAGCTTTCTTT
CASYPEGVQAYMNTEAFF
>TRBD1|TRBV19|TRBJ2-3|.
TGTGCCAGTAGTATTATCTGGCAGGGGGCAGATACGCAGTATTTT
CASSIIWQGADTQYF
>.|TRBV9|TRBJ1-1|.
TGTGCCAGCAGCACCGGGGTGGGGGCCGTTTCTTTCTTT
CASSTGVGAVSFF
>TRBD2|TRBV6-5|TRBJ2-1|.
TGTGCCAGCAGGACTAGCGGGAGTACGTACAATGAGCAGTTCTTC
CASRTSGSTYNEQFF
>TRBD1|TRBV10-2|TRBJ1-2|.
TGCGCCAGCAGTGAGCCGGGGACAGGGCACAACTATGGCTACACCTTC
CASSEPGTGHNYGYTF
>.|TRBV6-1|TRBJ2-1|.
TGTGCCAGCAGTGAAGATGGGGCAGGCTACAATGAGCAGTTCTTC
CASSEDGAGYNEQFF
>.|TRBV7-9|TRBJ2-5|.
TGTGCCAGCAGCTTAGCAGGGTATCAAGAGACCCAGTACTTC
CASSLAGYQETQYF
>.|TRBV28|TRBJ1-4|.
TGTGCCAGCAGTTTAATTCAGTACGAAAAACTGTTTTTT
CASSLIQYEKLFF
>.|TRBV5-4|TRBJ2-7|.
TGTGCCAGCAGTCGTACAGGGTTCTTTTTCTACGAGCAGTACTTC
CASSRTGFFFYEQYF
>.|TRBV7-8|TRBJ2-1|.
TGTGCCAGCAGCTTAGATCGGGAGACCCGGAACAATGAGCAGTTCTTC
CASSLDRETRNNEQFF
>.|TRBV4-1|TRBJ2-2|.
TGCGCCAGCAGCCAAGAGGAATTTAACTTAGAGAGGGAGCTGTTTTTT
CASSQEEFNLERELFF
>.|TRBV7-7|TRBJ2-7|.
TGTGCTAGCAGCTTTAAACTAGGGGACGAGCAGTACTTC
CASSFKLGDEQYF
>.|TRBV5-4|TRBJ2-3|once
TGTGCCAGCAGCTTGGAGAGTTTCGTGGCAGATACGCAGTATTTT
CASSLESFVADTQYF